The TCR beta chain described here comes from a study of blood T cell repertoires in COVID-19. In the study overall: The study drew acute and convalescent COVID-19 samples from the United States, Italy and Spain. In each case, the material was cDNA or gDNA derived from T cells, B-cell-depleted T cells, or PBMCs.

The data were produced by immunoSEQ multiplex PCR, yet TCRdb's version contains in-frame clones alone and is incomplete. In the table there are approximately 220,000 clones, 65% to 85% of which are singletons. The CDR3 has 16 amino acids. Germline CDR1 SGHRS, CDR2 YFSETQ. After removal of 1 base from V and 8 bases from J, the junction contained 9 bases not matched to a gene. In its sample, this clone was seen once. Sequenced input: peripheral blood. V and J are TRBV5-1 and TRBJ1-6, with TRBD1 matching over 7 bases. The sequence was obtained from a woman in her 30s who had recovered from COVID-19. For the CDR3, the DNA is TGCGCCAGCAGCTTGACCAGCGGGCAGGGGGATTCACCCCTCCACTTT. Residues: CASSLTSGQGDSPLHF. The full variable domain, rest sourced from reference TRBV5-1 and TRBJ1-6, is KAGVTQTPRYLIKTRGQQVTLSCSPISGHRSVSWYQQTPGQGLQFLFEYFSETQRNKGNFPGRFSGRQFSNSRSEMNVSTLELGDSALYLCASSLTSGQGDSPLHFGNGTRLTVT.